This T cell receptor (beta chain) was observed in a study of blood T cell repertoires in COVID-19. Study at large: PBMCs, B-cell-depleted T cells, or T cells were the source of the cDNA or gDNA that made up the material.

This clone came up a few times. The CDR3 consists of 16 residues. Seattle cases were enrolled at active infection and followed longitudinally. Data came from immunoSEQ multiplex PCR; TCRdb stores just in-frame clones and leaves some out. Here the sample spans 300,000 to 350,000 clones, about nine tenths being singletons. The sequenced sample consisted of peripheral blood. J is TRBJ1-4 and V is TRBV21-1. TRBV21-1 is a listed pseudogene. The receptor's source is a woman in her twenties or thirties with COVID-19, enrolled during active disease. The CDR3 is CASSKDLGGENEKLFF. CDR3 bases: TGTGCCAGCAGCAAAGATTTGGGGGGGGAGAATGAAAAACTGTTTTTT.